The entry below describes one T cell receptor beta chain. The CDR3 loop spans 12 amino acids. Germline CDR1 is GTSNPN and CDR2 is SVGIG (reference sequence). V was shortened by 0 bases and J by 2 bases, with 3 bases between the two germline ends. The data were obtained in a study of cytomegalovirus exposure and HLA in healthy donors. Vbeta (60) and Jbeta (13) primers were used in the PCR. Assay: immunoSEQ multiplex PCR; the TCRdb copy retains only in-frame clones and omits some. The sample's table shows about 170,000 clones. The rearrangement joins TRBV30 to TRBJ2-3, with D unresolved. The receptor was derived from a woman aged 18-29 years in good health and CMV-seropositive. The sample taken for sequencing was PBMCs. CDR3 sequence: CAWSVYTDTQYF. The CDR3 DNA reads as TGTGCCTGGAGTGTTTACACAGATACGCAGTATTTT.